The T cell receptor (beta chain) described here comes from a study of blood T cell repertoires in COVID-19. Study details: Donors in the United States, Italy and Spain gave samples during acute or convalescent COVID-19. PBMCs, B-cell-depleted T cells, or T cells were the source of the cDNA or gDNA that made up the material.

The CDR3 covers 16 residues. V shed 8 bases and J 10 bases; nucleotides not matched to a gene: 19. Per the germline V gene, CDR1 is MDHEN and CDR2 is SYDVKM. Recovered Cohort 3 donors showed two negative PCRs, clearance, or symptom resolution. Per the original data handling: Reference gene primers were amplified, and this amplification served to estimate nucleated cell counts. Clones were sequenced by immunoSEQ multiplex PCR, and TCRdb holds only the in-frame ones, with some missing. V, J and clone size derive from that table, while D and trimming were established from the DNA sequence. Of 500,000 or so clones in the sample, roughly 87% were seen once. There are a few counts of this clone.

The sample taken for sequencing was PBMCs or T cells enriched from blood (not recorded which). The chain links TRBV28 to TRBJ1-4, with TRBD1 matching 7 bases. The clonotype was recovered from a woman younger than 30 who had recovered from COVID-19. Here the CDR3 reads CASAIDPGQRDLKLFF. In DNA form, the CDR3 reads TGTGCCAGCGCAATTGACCCGGGACAGAGGGATCTAAAACTGTTTTTT. The full variable domain, in which reference TRBV28 and TRBJ1-4 provide the parts outside the CDR3, is DVKVTQSSRYLVKRTGEKVFLECVQDMDHENMFWYRQDPGLGLRLIYFSYDVKMKEKGDIPEGYSVSREKKERFSLILESASTNQTSMYLCASAIDPGQRDLKLFFGSGTQLSVL.